Below, 2 T cell receptor beta chains from the same sample are listed, as sequenced in a study of Graves' ophthalmopathy and Graves' hyperthyroidism. As the template, RNA transcripts were used to amplify TCR beta CDR3 regions. HTBI primers primed a first-round RT-PCR, and a second-round multiplex PCR followed. TCRdb independently ran MiXCR on the multiplex PCR reads; one entry per CDR3 protein. Among 600,000 to 650,000 distinct CDR3 sequences, about 20% were seen once, and the ten largest hold approximately 7%. Sequencing was carried out using peripheral blood. The receptor set was obtained from a young woman with stable Graves' hyperthyroidism. Some clones in this sample may be carry-over from other donors' samples.

Ten or more counts support this clonotype. V is TRBV20-1 and J is TRBJ2-5; D possibly matches TRBD1 or TRBD2 (5 bases each). Germline V gives CDR1 DFQATT, CDR2 SNEGSKA (reference sequence). This CDR3 has 15 residues. V was clipped by 0 bases and J by 2 bases, with 13 bases between them. The CDR3 reads CSARDVQGRQETQYF. CDR3 sequence (DNA): TGCAGTGCTAGAGATGTTCAGGGACGGCAAGAGACCCAGTACTTC.

V and J are TRBV6-1 and TRBJ2-5, with D possibly TRBD1 on 6 matching bases. Germline loops: CDR1 MNHNS, CDR2 SASEGT. V was trimmed by 8 bases and J by 5 bases, leaving 12 bases between them. CDR3 length: 12 amino acids. The CDR3 loop reads CASDRSGETQYF. CDR3 nucleotides: TGTGCCAGCGACAGGTCCGGGGAGACCCAGTACTTC.